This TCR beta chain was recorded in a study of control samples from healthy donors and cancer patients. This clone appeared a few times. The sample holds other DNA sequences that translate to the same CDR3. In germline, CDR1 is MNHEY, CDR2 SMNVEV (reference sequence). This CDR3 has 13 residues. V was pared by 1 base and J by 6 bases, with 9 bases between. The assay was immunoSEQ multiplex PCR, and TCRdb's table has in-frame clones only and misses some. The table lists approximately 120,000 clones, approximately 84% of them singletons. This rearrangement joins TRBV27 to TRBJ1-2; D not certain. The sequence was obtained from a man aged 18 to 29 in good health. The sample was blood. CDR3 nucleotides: TGTGCCAGCAGTTTATGGGCAGGAGATGGCTACACCTTC. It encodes CASSLWAGDGYTF.